The clone carrying this TCR beta chain has more than one count but fewer than ten. The data were obtained in a study of blood T cell repertoires in COVID-19. Study-wide background: The cDNA or gDNA used as material had been derived from T cells, B-cell-depleted T cells, or PBMCs.

In the original workflow: It was from reference gene primer amplification that nucleated cell counts were estimated. Using immunoSEQ multiplex PCR, the repertoire was profiled, and TCRdb retains in-frame clones only, with some absent. The DNA was the basis for D and trimming; V, J and clone size are from that table. The table records fewer than 350,000 clones, about nine tenths of them present only once. Membership in each cohort depended on participant-reported clinical history. This clonotype originated in a woman aged 40 to 55 who had recovered from COVID-19. Source material: PBMCs or T cells enriched from blood (not recorded which).

As DNA, the CDR3 is TGTGCCAGCAGCGCACAGGGGGCGAAATCCTATAATTCACCCCTCCACTTT. Its protein is CASSAQGAKSYNSPLHF. The chain carries TRBV9 and TRBJ1-6, with TRBD1 matching 9 bases. V was pared by 3 bases and J by 1 base, with 5 bases of the junction left unmatched. Germline V gene data show CDR1 as SGDLS and CDR2 as YYNGEE. This CDR3 comprises 17 residues.